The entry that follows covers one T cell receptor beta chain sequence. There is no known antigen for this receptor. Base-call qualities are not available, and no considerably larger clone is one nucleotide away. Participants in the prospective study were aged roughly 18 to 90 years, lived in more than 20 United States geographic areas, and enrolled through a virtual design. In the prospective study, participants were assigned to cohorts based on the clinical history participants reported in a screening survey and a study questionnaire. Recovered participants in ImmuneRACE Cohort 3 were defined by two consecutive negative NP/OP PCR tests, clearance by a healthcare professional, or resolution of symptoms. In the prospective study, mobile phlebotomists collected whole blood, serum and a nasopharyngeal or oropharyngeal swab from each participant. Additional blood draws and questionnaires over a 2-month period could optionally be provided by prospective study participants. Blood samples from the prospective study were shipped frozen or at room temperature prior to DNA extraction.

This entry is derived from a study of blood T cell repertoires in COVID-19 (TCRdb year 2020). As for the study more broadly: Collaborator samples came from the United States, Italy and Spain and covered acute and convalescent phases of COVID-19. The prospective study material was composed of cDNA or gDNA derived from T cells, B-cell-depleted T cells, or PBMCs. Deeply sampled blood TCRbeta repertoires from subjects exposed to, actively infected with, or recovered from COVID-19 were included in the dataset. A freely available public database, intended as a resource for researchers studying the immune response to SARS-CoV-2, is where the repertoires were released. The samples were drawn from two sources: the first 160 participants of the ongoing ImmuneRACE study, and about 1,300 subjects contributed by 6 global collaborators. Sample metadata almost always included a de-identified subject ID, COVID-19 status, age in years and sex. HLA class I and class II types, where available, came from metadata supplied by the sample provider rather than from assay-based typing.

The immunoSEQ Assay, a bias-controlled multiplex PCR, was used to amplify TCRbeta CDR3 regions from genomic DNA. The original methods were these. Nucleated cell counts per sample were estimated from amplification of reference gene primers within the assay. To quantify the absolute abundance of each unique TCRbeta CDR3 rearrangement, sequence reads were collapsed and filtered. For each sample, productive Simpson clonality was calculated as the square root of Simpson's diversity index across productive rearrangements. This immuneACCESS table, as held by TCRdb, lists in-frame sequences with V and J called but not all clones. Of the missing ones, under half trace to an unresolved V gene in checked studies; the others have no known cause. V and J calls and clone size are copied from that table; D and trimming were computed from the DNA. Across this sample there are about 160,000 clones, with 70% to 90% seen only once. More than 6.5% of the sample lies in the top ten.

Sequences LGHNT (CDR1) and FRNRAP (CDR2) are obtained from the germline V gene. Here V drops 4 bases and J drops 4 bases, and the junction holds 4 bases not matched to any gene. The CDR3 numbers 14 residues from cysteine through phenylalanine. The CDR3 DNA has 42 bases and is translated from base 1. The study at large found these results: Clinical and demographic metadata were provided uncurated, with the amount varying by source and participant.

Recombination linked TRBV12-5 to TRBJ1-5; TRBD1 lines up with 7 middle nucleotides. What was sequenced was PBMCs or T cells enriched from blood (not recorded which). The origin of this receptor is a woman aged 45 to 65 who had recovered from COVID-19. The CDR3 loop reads CASGWDRQNQPQHF. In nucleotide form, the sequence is TGTGCTAGTGGTTGGGACAGACAGAATCAGCCCCAGCATTTT.